This record covers a single T cell receptor (beta chain). Its antigen is still unknown. The data are from a study of human T cells and chemical hapten exposure. Findings and caveats of the study: With DPC sensitization, TCRs exceeding 1 in 1000 frequency showed no change.

Time point indicated: healthy volunteer bleed at 6 weeks. Unfractionated whole blood served as the source for total RNA extraction. V lost 5 bases and J lost 5, with 18 bases in between. From germline, CDR1 is SNHLY and CDR2 FYNNEI. CDR3 length equals 15 residues. TCRdb analysed the RACE reads with MiXCR anew, one entry per CDR3 protein. The sample shows fewer than 85,000 distinct CDR3 sequences, approximately 8.6% of them seen only once. The source is a female donor in good health. Some clones in this sample may be carry-over from other donors' samples. The chain is built from TRBV2 and TRBJ2-5; the D gene is possibly TRBD1 (6 bases). The material sequenced was whole blood. The chain's CDR3 is CASSLFTGQRETQYF. CDR3 nucleotides: TGTGCCAGCAGTCTTTTTACAGGGCAGCGTGAGACCCAGTACTTC.